This record covers a single T cell receptor beta chain. Its antigen is currently unknown. Other DNA sequences of this sample code for an identical CDR3. The CDR3 length is 13 residues. The V gene's germline CDR1 is MNHEY and CDR2 SVGAGI. The V end was cut by 6 bases, the J end by 4 bases, with 12 bases between. These data come from a study of cytomegalovirus exposure and HLA in healthy donors. Background on the study: T cells numbering 150 million to 200 million yielded 117 million unique TCR beta sequences in an earlier analysis.

Study-level points and caveats: Using a false discovery rate of 0.05, a later analysis showed that approximately 18,000 TCR beta sequences were associated with HLA alleles. There were around 160 TCR beta chains listed as cytomegalovirus-associated. Excluded: some indistinguishable V segments such as TRBV6-2 and TRBV6-3.

Researchers ran the PCR with 60 Vbeta and 13 Jbeta primers. Generated by immunoSEQ multiplex PCR, the TCRdb table keeps only in-frame clones and is missing some. Here the sample spans about 110,000 clones, roughly 67% being singletons. The chain combines TRBV6-5 with TRBJ1-2; D is perhaps TRBD1 (6 bases). Sequences were obtained from PBMCs. The sequence came from a man aged 35 to 55 in good health and CMV-seronegative. CDR3 loop: CASSPQGGYGYTF. The CDR3 DNA reads TGTGCCAGCAGCCCACAGGGTGGCTATGGCTACACCTTC.